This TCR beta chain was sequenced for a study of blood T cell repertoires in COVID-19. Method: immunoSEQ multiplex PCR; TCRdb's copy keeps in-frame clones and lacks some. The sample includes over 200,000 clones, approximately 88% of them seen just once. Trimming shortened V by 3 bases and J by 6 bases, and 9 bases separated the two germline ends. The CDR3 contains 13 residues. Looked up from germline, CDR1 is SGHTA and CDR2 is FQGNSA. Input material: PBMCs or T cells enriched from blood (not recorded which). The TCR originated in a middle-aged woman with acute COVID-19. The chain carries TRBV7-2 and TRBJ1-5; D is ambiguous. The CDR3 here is CASSFRGSQPQHF. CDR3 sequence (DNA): TGTGCCAGCAGCTTTAGAGGGAGTCAGCCCCAGCATTTT.